Following are 24 T cell receptor beta chains from one sample sequenced in a study of Ad26.COV2.S vaccination and SARS-CoV-2 variants. Clones were sequenced by immunoSEQ multiplex PCR, and TCRdb holds only the in-frame ones, with some missing. The sample comprises hundreds of thousands of clones, approximately 86% of which are singletons, and roughly 10% rests with the top ten. Noted treatment: about 20 received Ad26.COV2.S at low or high dose, single or two shots; several received placebo; per-sample allocation not given. Specimen acquisition occurred on day 63 following the initial vaccine or placebo injection. Sequencing was performed on peripheral blood, taken in a trial of Ad26.COV2.S vaccine versus placebo. The receptors were gathered from a person between 18 and 60 years old who received the Ad26.COV2.S COVID-19 vaccine or a placebo.

The chain couples TRBV7-8 to TRBJ2-7; D remains ambiguous. Germline lookup yields CDR1 SGHVS and CDR2 FQNEAQ. The CDR3 is 12 residues long. Trimming cost V 5 bases and J 0 bases, with 5 bases left between them. In DNA form, the CDR3 reads TGTGCCAGCAGCCCCCGCTCCTACGAGCAGTACTTC. Its translation: CASSPRSYEQYF. The full variable domain, with the rest looked up from reference TRBV7-8 and TRBJ2-7, is GAGVSQSPRYKVAKRGQDVALRCDPISGHVSLFWYQQALGQGPEFLTYFQNEAQLDKSGLPSDRFFAERPEGSVSTLKIQRTQQEDSAVYLCASSPRSYEQYFGPGTRLTVT.

J is TRBJ2-3 and V is TRBV7-9, with 10 nucleotides matching TRBD2. The germline CDR1 and CDR2 sequences are SEHNR and FQNEAQ (reference sequence). V lost 5 bases to trimming and J lost 4 bases; unmatched junction nucleotides: 9. This CDR3 is 16 amino acids long. CDR3 sequence: CASSATSGKGSDTQYF. The DNA of the CDR3 is TGTGCCAGCAGCGCCACTAGCGGGAAAGGATCAGATACGCAGTATTTT.

The chain uses TRBV5-6 and TRBJ1-4; no definite D call. Germline CDR1 SGHDT, CDR2 YYEEEE. The CDR3 has 16 residues. The ends were cut back, 0 bases at V and 3 bases at J, with 12 bases in the middle. For the CDR3, the DNA is TGTGCCAGCAGCTTGGACGGCCTGACTCCTAATGAAAAACTGTTTTTT. Its translation: CASSLDGLTPNEKLFF.

The V gene is TRBV4-1, the J gene TRBJ2-1, with 10 bases that match TRBD2. The V segment lost 2 bases and the J segment 0 bases; nucleotides outside the gene matches: 4. CDR3 length: 17 amino acids. CDR1 and CDR2 (germline): MGHRA, YSYEKL. CDR3 sequence reads: CASSQHSGRSSYNEQFF. CDR3 bases: TGCGCCAGCAGCCAACATAGCGGGAGGAGCTCCTACAATGAGCAGTTCTTC.

The chain couples TRBV6-5 to TRBJ1-4, with TRBD1 matching over 10 bases. CDR1 and CDR2 from the germline V gene are MNHEY and SVGAGI. The CDR3 has 13 amino acids. J was trimmed by 8 bases and V by 9 bases; bases with no gene match: 6. The CDR3 DNA follows: TGTGCCAGTGGGGACAGGGGAGACGAAAAACTGTTTTTT. This translates into CASGDRGDEKLFF.

The chain combines TRBV19 with TRBJ2-1, with 8 bases identical to TRBD2. The germline V gene has CDR1 LNHDA and CDR2 SQIVND (reference sequence). The CDR3 is made up of 14 amino acids. V shed 6 bases, J shed 8 bases, and the junction held 9 bases outside the gene matches. The CDR3 loop reads CASSGLALGHEQFF. DNA for the CDR3: TGTGCCAGTAGCGGACTAGCCTTAGGCCATGAGCAGTTCTTC.

This clone was detected a few times. This rearrangement joins TRBV6-5 to TRBJ2-5; D might be TRBD1 (7 bases). V gave up 3 bases and J gave up 4 bases, with 15 bases separating them. This CDR3 contains 15 residues. Germline CDR1 MNHEY, CDR2 SVGAGI. In nucleotides, the CDR3 is TGTGCCAGCAGTTATCGGAGGGGGCCAGTAGAGACCCAGTACTTC. It is translated as CASSYRRGPVETQYF.

The chain joins TRBV4-3 to TRBJ2-5; TRBD2 might be the D (6 bases). The CDR3 is 14 residues long. Germline CDR1 LGHNA, CDR2 YSLEER. Between the trimmed V and J ends, which lost 1 base and 2 bases, there was a span of 8 bases. The CDR3 bases are TGCGCCAGCAGCCAAGCGGGAGTGCAAGAGACCCAGTACTTC. It codes for CASSQAGVQETQYF.

This clone was detected once. J is TRBJ2-1 and V is TRBV6-2 or TRBV6-3; TRBD2 matches at 8 bases. CDR3 size: 14 residues. The J segment lost 6 bases and the V segment lost 0 bases, leaving 1 base of the junction unmatched. CDR1 and CDR2 (germline): MNHEY, SVGEGT. CDR3 bases: TGTGCCAGCAGTTACTCTCGGGGGGGCAATGAGCAGTTCTTC. It specifies CASSYSRGGNEQFF.

The V call is TRBV7-6, the J call TRBJ2-5; D call uncertain. The V gene's germline CDR1 is SGHVS and CDR2 FNYEAQ. The CDR3 consists of 13 residues. Trimming took off 5 bases at V and 4 bases at J, with 11 bases between the two ends. The DNA for the CDR3 is TGTGCCAGCAGCCCTCGCTTAAGAGAGACCCAGTACTTC. Protein product: CASSPRLRETQYF.

This chain joins TRBV18 and TRBJ1-5, with 8 positions matching TRBD1. J was trimmed by 6 bases and V by 1 base; bases with no gene match: 2. CDR3 length: 14 residues. Germline V gives CDR1 KGHSH, CDR2 LQKENI. The CDR3 sequence is CASSPQQGGQPQHF. CDR3 sequence (DNA): TGTGCCAGCTCACCACAACAGGGGGGTCAGCCCCAGCATTTT.

This CDR3 is CASSAIGSPLHF. The CDR3 coding sequence is TGTGCCAGCAGTGCCATCGGTTCACCCCTCCACTTT. The chain joins TRBV27 to TRBJ1-6; D gene unclear. Germline CDR1 reads MNHEY; CDR2 reads SMNVEV (reference sequence). The CDR3 has 12 residues. Trimming cost V 5 bases and J 9 bases, with 8 bases left between them.

The J gene is TRBJ2-7, the V gene TRBV4-2; no clear D gene. V lost 5 bases, J lost 3 bases, and 8 bases lay in between. The CDR3 spans 12 residues. Looked up from germline, CDR1 is LGHNA and CDR2 is YNFKEQ. DNA for the CDR3: TGTGCCAGCAGCTCAGAGGTCTACGAGCAGTACTTC. Its protein is CASSSEVYEQYF.

The chain recombines TRBV6-5 with TRBJ2-7; TRBD2 is a possible D gene (6 bases). V lost 0 bases, J lost 2 bases, and 14 bases lay in between. The germline CDR1 and CDR2 sequences are MNHEY and SVGAGI. This CDR3 is 16 amino acids long. The CDR3 DNA sequence: TGTGCCAGCAGTTACTCCCTGGGGACGGGGGCCTACGAGCAGTACTTC. It is translated as CASSYSLGTGAYEQYF.

The gene calls are TRBV18 and TRBJ1-1, with D possibly being TRBD1 (5 bases). CDR3 length: 15 residues. Germline lookup yields CDR1 KGHSH and CDR2 LQKENI. The ends were cut back, 5 bases at V and 2 bases at J, with 15 bases in the middle. CDR3 sequence reads: CASSGRDGFNTEAFF. Here the CDR3 DNA reads TGTGCCAGCTCAGGCCGGGACGGGTTTAACACTGAAGCTTTCTTT.

The chain is built from TRBV6-1 and TRBJ2-7; no definite D call. Germline CDR1 and CDR2: MNHNS and SASEGT. This CDR3 is 14 amino acids long. V was cut by 0 bases and J by 7 bases, with 13 bases left in between. DNA of the CDR3: TGTGCCAGCAGTGAAGCGCTTATAGGGTGGGAGCAGTACTTC. This gives the protein CASSEALIGWEQYF.

The CDR3 protein is CASSYSSRGAETQYF. The CDR3 region has the DNA TGTGCCAGCAGTTACTCGTCTAGGGGTGCAGAGACCCAGTACTTC. The chain carries TRBV6-2 or TRBV6-3 and TRBJ2-5, with a tentative D call TRBD1 (5 bases). The germline CDR1 and CDR2 sequences are MNHEY and SVGEGT. This CDR3 contains 15 residues. Trimming shortened V by 0 bases and J by 4 bases, and 12 bases separated the two germline ends.

The chain combines TRBV7-8 with TRBJ2-6; D not certain. Between the trimmed V and J ends, which lost 4 bases and 1 base, there was a span of 14 bases. The CDR3 is made up of 17 amino acids. Germline V lookup: CDR1 SGHVS, CDR2 FQNEAQ. The CDR3: CASSSPSAFSGANVLTF. Here the CDR3 DNA reads TGTGCCAGCAGCTCCCCGTCGGCATTTTCTGGGGCCAACGTCCTGACTTTC.

This chain connects TRBV5-5 to TRBJ1-1; D perhaps matches TRBD1 (5 bases). Per germline, CDR1 SGHKS and CDR2 YYEKEE (reference sequence). The CDR3 is 16 residues long. V lost 1 base to trimming and J lost 0 bases, with 13 bases between them. The CDR3: CASSLSQVGMNTEAFF. The CDR3 coding sequence is TGTGCCAGCAGCTTGTCACAGGTCGGGATGAACACTGAAGCTTTCTTT.

J is TRBJ2-1 and V is TRBV14, with 11 positions matching TRBD2. Germline loops: CDR1 SGHDN, CDR2 FVKESK. Trimming at V came to 3 bases and at J to 8 bases, leaving 6 bases not matched to a gene. CDR3 length equals 15 residues. CDR3 in DNA: TGTGCCAGCAGCCATAGCGGGAGGGCCTTGTATGAGCAGTTCTTC. Its protein is CASSHSGRALYEQFF. Supplemented by reference TRBV14 and TRBJ2-1, the full variable domain reads EAGVTQFPSHSVIEKGQTVTLRCDPISGHDNLYWYRRVMGKEIKFLLHFVKESKQDESGMPNNRFLAERTGGTYSTLKVQPAELEDSGVYFCASSHSGRALYEQFFGPGTRLTVL.

V gene TRBV5-5 combines with J gene TRBJ2-1, with D possibly being TRBD2 (5 bases). V shed 3 bases and J shed 8 bases, with 21 bases lying between them. Germline V CDR1 and CDR2: SGHKS, YYEKEE (reference sequence). The CDR3 extends over 16 amino acids. CDR3 DNA sequence: TGTGCCAGCAGCTCTAGGACTCCCCTCTCCGAATATGAGCAGTTCTTC. Translation gives CASSSRTPLSEYEQFF.

The V call is TRBV6-2 or TRBV6-3, the J call TRBJ2-6; unclear D gene. Germline CDR1 reads MNHEY; CDR2 reads SVGEGT. Trimming shortened V by 2 bases and J by 0 bases, and 2 bases separated the two germline ends. This CDR3 region has 14 residues. The CDR3, as DNA: TGTGCCAGCAGTTACAGCTCTGGGGCCAACGTCCTGACTTTC. This gives the protein CASSYSSGANVLTF.

V is TRBV2 and J is TRBJ2-6, with TRBD1 matching 8 bases. V trimming: 4 bases; J trimming: 0 bases; junction bases outside the gene matches: 5. The CDR3 runs to 17 residues. Per the germline V gene, CDR1 is SNHLY and CDR2 is FYNNEI. This CDR3 is CASSVTGGGSGANVLTF. The CDR3 nucleotides are TGTGCCAGCAGTGTCACAGGGGGAGGCTCTGGGGCCAACGTCCTGACTTTC.

The chain employs TRBV11-2 and TRBJ2-7; no reliable D call. In germline, CDR1 is SGHAT, CDR2 FQNNGV. The CDR3 has 14 amino acids. V gave up 1 base and J gave up 2 bases, with 9 bases separating them. The CDR3 DNA follows: TGTGCCAGCAGCTTAGTCTGGCATACCTACGAGCAGTACTTC. It encodes CASSLVWHTYEQYF.